The T cell receptor (beta chain) described here comes from a study of OX40 agonist ivuxolimab in advanced cancers. This CDR3 region has 16 residues. V was trimmed by 2 bases and J by 0 bases, leaving 11 bases between them. CDR1 and CDR2 from the germline V gene are MGHRA and YSYEKL. Only in-frame clones appear in the TCRdb table, and some are missing; sequencing was by immunoSEQ multiplex PCR. The table has about 62,000 clones, nearly 95% seen once; the top ten hold 10% to 15%. The clonotype was recovered from an adult with an advanced solid tumor such as melanoma, head and neck, liver or kidney cancer. J is TRBJ1-3 and V is TRBV4-1; D perhaps matches TRBD1 (5 bases). The sequences come from CD4+ or CD8+ T cells sorted from blood, collected in a trial of the OX40 agonist ivuxolimab. The CDR3 nucleotides are TGCGCCAGCAGCCAATCAACAGGAGTCTCTGGAAACACCATATATTTT. It is translated as CASSQSTGVSGNTIYF.